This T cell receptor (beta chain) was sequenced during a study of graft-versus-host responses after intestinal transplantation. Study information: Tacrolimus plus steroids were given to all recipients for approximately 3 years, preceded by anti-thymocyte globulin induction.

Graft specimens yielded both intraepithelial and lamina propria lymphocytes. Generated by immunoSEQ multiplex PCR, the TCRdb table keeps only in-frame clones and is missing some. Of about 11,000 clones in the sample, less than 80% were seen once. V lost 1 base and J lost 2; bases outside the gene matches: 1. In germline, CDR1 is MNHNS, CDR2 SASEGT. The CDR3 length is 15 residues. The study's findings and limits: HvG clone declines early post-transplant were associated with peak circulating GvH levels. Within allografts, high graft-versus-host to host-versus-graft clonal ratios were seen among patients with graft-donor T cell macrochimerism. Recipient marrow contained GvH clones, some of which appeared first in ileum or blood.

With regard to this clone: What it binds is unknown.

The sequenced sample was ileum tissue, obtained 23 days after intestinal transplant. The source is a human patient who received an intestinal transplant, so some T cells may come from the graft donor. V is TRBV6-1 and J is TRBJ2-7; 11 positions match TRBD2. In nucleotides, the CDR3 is TGTGCCAGCAGTGAAGAACTAGCGGGAGCCTACGAGCAGTACTTC. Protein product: CASSEELAGAYEQYF.